Listed here are 4 T cell receptor beta chains from one sample, sequenced in a study of blood T cell repertoires in COVID-19. The assay was immunoSEQ multiplex PCR, and TCRdb's table has in-frame clones only and misses some. The sample has over 250,000 clones, around 87% seen once. The specimen sequenced was PBMCs or T cells enriched from blood (not recorded which). The receptor set was obtained from a woman under 40 who had recovered from COVID-19.

This clone was picked up a small number of times. The genes are TRBV18 and TRBJ2-2; 7 bases line up with TRBD1. The CDR3 extends over 16 amino acids. J gave up 0 bases and V 5 bases, and 6 bases lay outside the gene matches. Germline V gene lookup returns CDR1 KGHSH and CDR2 LQKENI. The CDR3 nucleotides are TGTGCCAGCTCAGCAGTAGGGGGCGCGAACACCGGGGAGCTGTTTTTT. Its translation: CASSAVGGANTGELFF.

The rearrangement links TRBV5-8 to TRBJ2-1, with unresolved D. CDR3 length: 14 amino acids. Trimming pared 4 bases from V and 4 bases from J, leaving 12 bases between. Germline CDR1 reads SGHTS; CDR2 reads YDEGEE. The CDR3 loop is CASSPLDTYNEQFF. The CDR3 DNA sequence: TGTGCCAGCAGCCCCTTAGACACTTACAATGAGCAGTTCTTC. Based on the CDR3 plus reference TRBV5-8 and TRBJ2-1, the full variable domain is EAGVTQSPTHLIKTRGQQATLRCSPISGHTSVYWYQQALGLGLQFLLWYDEGEERNRGNFPPRFSGRQFPNYSSELNVNALELEDSALYLCASSPLDTYNEQFFGPGTRLTVL.

The chain couples TRBV6-2 or TRBV6-3 to TRBJ1-2; no reliable D call. From germline, CDR1 is MNHEY and CDR2 SVGEGT. V lost 4 bases and J 4 bases, leaving 10 bases between the germline ends. CDR3 length: 13 amino acids. The CDR3 spells CASSFGRGYGYTF. Here the CDR3 DNA reads TGTGCCAGCAGTTTCGGACGGGGCTATGGCTACACCTTC.

The CDR3 DNA reads TGTGCCAGCAGCCCCCCCACCGAGCCCGATGAGACCCAGTACTTC. It codes for CASSPPTEPDETQYF. The gene calls are TRBV3-1 (or the pseudogene TRBV3-2) and TRBJ2-5, with D hard to call. V was trimmed by 4 bases and J by 5 bases, leaving 17 bases between them. Germline V lookup: CDR1 LGHDT, CDR2 YNNKEL (reference sequence). CDR3 length equals 15 residues.